The 2 T cell receptor beta chains given below trace back to one sample, sequenced in a study of technical replicates of blood from several donors. Profiled with immunoSEQ multiplex PCR; TCRdb holds only in-frame clones, not every one. The table includes 65,000 to 90,000 clones, about 90% detected once. Sample: T cells isolated from PBMCs. Every receptor here comes from a human donor in good health.

V usage is TRBV2 and J usage is TRBJ1-6; 10 bases agree with TRBD1. Germline CDR1 SNHLY, CDR2 FYNNEI. This CDR3 is built from 15 residues. The junction had 6 bases not matched to a gene; V was cut back by 5 bases and J by 8 bases. In nucleotides, the CDR3 is TGTGCCAGCAGTACCAGGACAGGGGGGGATTCACCCCTCCACTTT. It translates to CASSTRTGGDSPLHF.

The chain links TRBV7-3 to TRBJ1-6; no reliable D call. The V and J ends lost 2 bases and 8 bases respectively, with 4 bases between them. The CDR3 covers 12 residues. Germline V gene sequence: CDR1 SGHTA, CDR2 FQGTGA. CDR3 in DNA: TGTGCCAGCAGCTTACCCTATTCACCCCTCCACTTT. Protein sequence: CASSLPYSPLHF.